This TCR beta chain was found in a study of blood T cell repertoires in COVID-19. Looking at the study overall: The samples span acute and convalescent COVID-19 from the United States, Italy and Spain. From T cells, B-cell-depleted T cells, or PBMCs came the material, which was cDNA or gDNA.

Authors' processing steps: Amplification of reference gene primers was used by the study to estimate nucleated cell counts. Here immunoSEQ multiplex PCR was the method, and the copy in TCRdb shows in-frame clones only, minus some. V and J calls and clone size are those listed in that table; D and trimming were worked out from the DNA. Of about 39,000 clones in the sample, roughly 80% are singletons; the top ten hold more than 8.5%. Germline loops: CDR1 WSHSY, CDR2 SAAADI. The CDR3 has 9 amino acids. Deletions cut 10 bases from V and 9 bases from J, with 4 bases between. The chain has TRBV10-2 and TRBJ1-6; D not resolved. The clonotype originates from a man aged 55-75 years in a cohort sampled during active COVID-19. Sequences were obtained from peripheral blood. This chain's CDR3 is CATISPLHF. CDR3 in DNA: TGCGCCACCATTTCACCCCTCCACTTT.